This record looks at one T cell receptor beta chain sequence and its context. What it binds is unknown. The data originate from a study of post-analysis software for immune sequencing data. Study-wide context: Both relapsing-remitting and secondary progressive multiple sclerosis featured among the disease courses, as did progressive-relapsing multiple sclerosis.

Unique molecular identifiers had been added to the TCR beta cDNA libraries. A population of about 0.95 to 10 million T cells gave rise to roughly 490,000 cDNA molecules. Each CDR3 protein gets one entry after TCRdb re-called the PCR reads with MiXCR. The table lists hundreds of thousands of distinct CDR3 sequences, just under 30% of them singletons. Notes on the study in general: Comparison with controls showed significantly lower normalized Chao1 diversity in multiple sclerosis patients.

The source material was blood. This sequence originates from a girl aged 10-17 years with multiple sclerosis.

This chain's CDR3 is CASSFIPVGGYTF. The CDR3 coding sequence is TGTGCCAGCAGTTTCATCCCGGTTGGTGGCTACACCTTC. V usage is TRBV28 and J usage is TRBJ1-2; D is unresolved. CDR1 is MDHEN and CDR2 is SYDVKM in the germline V gene. V was cut by 3 bases and J by 7 bases, with 12 bases left in between. This CDR3 is 13 amino acids long.